What follows describes a single T cell receptor (beta chain). These data come from a study of blood T cell repertoires in COVID-19. The overall study: Sources were T cells, B-cell-depleted T cells, or PBMCs; the material itself was cDNA or gDNA.

The CDR3 is 13 amino acids. Trimming took 6 bases from V and 4 from J; bases not matched to a gene: 3. Germline V gene data show CDR1 as MDHEN and CDR2 as SYDVKM. In the authors' workflow: Nucleated cell number was recorded as an estimate derived from reference gene primer amplification. The table came from immunoSEQ multiplex PCR; TCRdb's copy has only in-frame clones and leaves some out. That table furnishes V, J and clone size, whereas the DNA furnished D and trimming. The data show 170,000 or so clones, about 90% seen once. The specimen sequenced was PBMCs or T cells enriched from blood (not recorded which). This clonotype originated in a woman in her 50s who had recovered from COVID-19. This chain uses TRBV28 with TRBJ2-5; TRBD1 matches at 9 bases. The CDR3: CASRRTGVETQYF. CDR3 sequence (DNA): TGTGCCAGCAGACGGACAGGGGTAGAGACCCAGTACTTC.